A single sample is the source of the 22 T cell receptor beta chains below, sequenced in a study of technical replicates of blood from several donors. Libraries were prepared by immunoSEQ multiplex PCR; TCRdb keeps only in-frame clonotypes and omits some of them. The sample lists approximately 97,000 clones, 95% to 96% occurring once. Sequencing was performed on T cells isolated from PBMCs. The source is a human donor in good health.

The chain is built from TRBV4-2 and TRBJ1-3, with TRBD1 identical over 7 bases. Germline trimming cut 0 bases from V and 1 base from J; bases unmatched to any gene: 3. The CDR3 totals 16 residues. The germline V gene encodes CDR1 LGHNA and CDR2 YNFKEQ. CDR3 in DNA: TGTGCCAGCAGCCAAGATATGACAGGGTCTGGAAACACCATATATTTT. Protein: CASSQDMTGSGNTIYF.

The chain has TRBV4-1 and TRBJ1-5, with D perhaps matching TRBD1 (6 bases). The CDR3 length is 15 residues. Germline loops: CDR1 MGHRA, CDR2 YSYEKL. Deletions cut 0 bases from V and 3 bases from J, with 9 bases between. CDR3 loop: CASSQDRGHNQPQHF. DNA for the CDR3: TGCGCCAGCAGCCAAGATAGGGGACACAATCAGCCCCAGCATTTT.

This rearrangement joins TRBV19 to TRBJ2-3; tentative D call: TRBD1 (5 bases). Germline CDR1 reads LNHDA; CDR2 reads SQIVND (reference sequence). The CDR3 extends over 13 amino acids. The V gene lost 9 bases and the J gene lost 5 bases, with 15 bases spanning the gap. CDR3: CASKSRTGDTQYF. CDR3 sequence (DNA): TGTGCCAGCAAATCTCGAACAGGAGATACGCAGTATTTT. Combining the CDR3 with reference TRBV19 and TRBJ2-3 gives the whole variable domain DGGITQSPKYLFRKEGQNVTLSCEQNLNHDAMYWYRQDPGQGLRLIYYSQIVNDFQKGDIAEGYSVSREKKESFPLTVTSAQKNPTAFYLCASKSRTGDTQYFGPGTRLTVL.

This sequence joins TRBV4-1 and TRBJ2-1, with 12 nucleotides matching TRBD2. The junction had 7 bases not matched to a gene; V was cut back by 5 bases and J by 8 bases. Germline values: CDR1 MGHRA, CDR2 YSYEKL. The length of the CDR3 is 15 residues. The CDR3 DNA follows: TGCGCCAGCAGCAAAGGACTAGCGGGAATGGATGAGCAGTTCTTC. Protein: CASSKGLAGMDEQFF.

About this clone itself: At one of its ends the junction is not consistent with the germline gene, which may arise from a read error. The CDR3 DNA sequence: TGTGCCTGGAGTGCCGGACAGGAAGAGGACTTC. Protein product: CAWSAGQEEDF. The V gene is TRBV30, the J gene TRBJ2-7, with TRBD1 matching 7 bases. CDR1 is GTSNPN, CDR2 SVGIG, per germline (reference sequence). This CDR3 has 11 residues.

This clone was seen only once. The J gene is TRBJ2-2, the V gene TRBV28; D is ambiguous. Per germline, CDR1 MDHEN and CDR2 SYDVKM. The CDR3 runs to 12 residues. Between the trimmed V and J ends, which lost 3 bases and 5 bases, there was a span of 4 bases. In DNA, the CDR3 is TGTGCCAGCAGTTTCCAGACCGGGGAGCTGTTTTTT. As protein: CASSFQTGELFF.

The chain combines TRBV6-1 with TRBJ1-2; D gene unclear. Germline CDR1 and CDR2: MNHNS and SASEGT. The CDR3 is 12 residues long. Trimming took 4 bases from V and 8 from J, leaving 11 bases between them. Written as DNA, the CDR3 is TGTGCCAGCAGTGCTATTGTGAGGGGCTACACCTTC. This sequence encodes CASSAIVRGYTF.

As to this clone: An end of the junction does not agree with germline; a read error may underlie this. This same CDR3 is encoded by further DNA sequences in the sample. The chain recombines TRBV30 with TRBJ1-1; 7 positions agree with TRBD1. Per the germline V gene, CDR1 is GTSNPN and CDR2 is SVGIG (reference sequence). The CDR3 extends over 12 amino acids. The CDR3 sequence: CAWSPQGAEAFF. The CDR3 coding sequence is TGCGCCTGGAGTCCCCAGGGGGCTGAAGCTTTCTTT.

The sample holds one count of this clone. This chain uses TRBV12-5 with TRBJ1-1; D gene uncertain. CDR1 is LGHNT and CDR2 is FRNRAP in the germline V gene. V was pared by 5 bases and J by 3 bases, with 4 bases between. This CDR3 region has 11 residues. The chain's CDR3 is CASGPDTEAFF. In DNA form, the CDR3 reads TGTGCTAGTGGTCCGGACACTGAAGCTTTCTTT.

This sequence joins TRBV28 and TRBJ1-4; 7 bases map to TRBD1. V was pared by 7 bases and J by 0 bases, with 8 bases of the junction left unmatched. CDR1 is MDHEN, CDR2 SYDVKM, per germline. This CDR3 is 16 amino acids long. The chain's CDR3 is CASNLGQTTTNEKLFF. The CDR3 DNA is TGTGCCAGCAATTTGGGACAGACTACAACTAATGAAAAACTGTTTTTT.

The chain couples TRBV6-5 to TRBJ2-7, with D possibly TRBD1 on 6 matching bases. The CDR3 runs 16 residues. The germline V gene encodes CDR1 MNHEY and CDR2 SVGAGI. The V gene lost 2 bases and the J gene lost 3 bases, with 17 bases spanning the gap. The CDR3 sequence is CASSYPSGDPGYEQYF. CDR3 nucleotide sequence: TGTGCCAGCAGTTACCCCTCAGGGGATCCTGGCTACGAGCAGTACTTC.

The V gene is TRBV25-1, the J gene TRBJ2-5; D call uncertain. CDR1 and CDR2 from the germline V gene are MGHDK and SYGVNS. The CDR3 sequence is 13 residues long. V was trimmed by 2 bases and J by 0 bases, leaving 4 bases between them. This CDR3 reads CASSELYQETQYF. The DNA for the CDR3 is TGTGCCAGCAGTGAACTTTACCAAGAGACCCAGTACTTC.

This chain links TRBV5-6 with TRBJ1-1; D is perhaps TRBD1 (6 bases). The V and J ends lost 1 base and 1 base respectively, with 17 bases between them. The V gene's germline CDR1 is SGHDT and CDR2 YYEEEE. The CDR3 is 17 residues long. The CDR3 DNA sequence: TGTGCCAGCAGCTTGTTATTTGGGGGGGCCCCGAACACTGAAGCTTTCTTT. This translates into CASSLLFGGAPNTEAFF.

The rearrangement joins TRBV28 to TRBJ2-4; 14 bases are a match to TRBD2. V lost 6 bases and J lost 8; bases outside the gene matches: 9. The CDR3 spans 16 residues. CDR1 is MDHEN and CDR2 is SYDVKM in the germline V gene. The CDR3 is CASSHGTSGSGDIQYF. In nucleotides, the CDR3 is TGTGCCAGCAGCCACGGGACTAGCGGGAGTGGTGACATTCAGTACTTC.

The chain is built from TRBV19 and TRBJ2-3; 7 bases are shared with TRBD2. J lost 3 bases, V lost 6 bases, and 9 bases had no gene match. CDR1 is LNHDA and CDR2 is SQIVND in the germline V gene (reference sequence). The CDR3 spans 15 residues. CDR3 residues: CASRAGGSRTDTQYF. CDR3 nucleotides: TGTGCCAGTAGGGCCGGCGGGAGCAGGACAGATACGCAGTATTTT.

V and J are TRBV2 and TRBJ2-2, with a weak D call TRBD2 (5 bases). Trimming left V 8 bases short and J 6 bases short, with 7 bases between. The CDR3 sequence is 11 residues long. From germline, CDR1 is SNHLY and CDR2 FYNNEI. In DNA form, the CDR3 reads TGTGCCAGCGACGGGGCCGGGGAGCTGTTTTTT. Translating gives CASDGAGELFF.

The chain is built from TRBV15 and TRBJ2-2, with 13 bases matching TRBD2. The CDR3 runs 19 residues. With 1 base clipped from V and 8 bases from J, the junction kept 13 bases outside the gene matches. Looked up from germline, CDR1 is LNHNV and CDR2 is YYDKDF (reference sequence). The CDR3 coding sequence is TGTGCCACCAGCAGAGGATGGACTAGCGGGAGAGAAGGCGGTGGGGAGCTGTTTTTT. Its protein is CATSRGWTSGREGGGELFF.

CDR3 sequence: CASSLRGWTGNNYEQYF. CDR3 sequence (DNA): TGTGCCAGCAGTTTAAGGGGGTGGACAGGGAACAACTACGAGCAGTACTTC. V gene TRBV28 combines with J gene TRBJ2-7; TRBD1 aligns across 8 bases. CDR3 length: 17 residues. Trimming took 2 bases from V and 3 from J; bases not matched to a gene: 12. CDR1 is MDHEN and CDR2 is SYDVKM in the germline V gene.

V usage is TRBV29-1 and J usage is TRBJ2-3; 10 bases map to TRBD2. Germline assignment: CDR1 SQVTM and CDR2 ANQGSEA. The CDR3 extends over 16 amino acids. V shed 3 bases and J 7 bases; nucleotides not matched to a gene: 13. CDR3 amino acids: CSVEDLAGVLVNTQYF. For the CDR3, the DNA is TGCAGCGTTGAGGATCTAGCGGGAGTATTGGTAAATACGCAGTATTTT.

CDR3 sequence reads: CASSPIAGGLDEQFF. The DNA for the CDR3 is TGTGCCAGCAGTCCCATAGCGGGAGGGCTTGATGAGCAGTTCTTC. The chain carries TRBV27 and TRBJ2-1; TRBD2 agrees at 11 bases. V lost 5 bases and J lost 8; bases outside the gene matches: 8. CDR3 length: 15 amino acids. Germline values: CDR1 MNHEY, CDR2 SMNVEV (reference sequence).

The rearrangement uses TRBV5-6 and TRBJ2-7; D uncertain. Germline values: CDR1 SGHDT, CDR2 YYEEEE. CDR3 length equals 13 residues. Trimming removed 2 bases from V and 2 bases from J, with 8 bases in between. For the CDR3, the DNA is TGTGCCAGCAGCTTAGGCAGGACCTACGAGCAGTACTTC. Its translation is CASSLGRTYEQYF.

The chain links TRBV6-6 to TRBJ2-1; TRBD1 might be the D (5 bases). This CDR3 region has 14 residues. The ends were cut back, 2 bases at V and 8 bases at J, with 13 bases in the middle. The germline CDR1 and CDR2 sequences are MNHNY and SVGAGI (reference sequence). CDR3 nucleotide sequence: TGTGCCAGCAGTTACAACAGGTTCTTCGATGAGCAGTTCTTC. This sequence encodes CASSYNRFFDEQFF.